This T cell receptor (beta chain) originates from a study of PD-1 blockade in mismatch repair-deficient tumors. V lost 2 bases to trimming and J lost 0 bases; unmatched junction nucleotides: 8. The germline gives CDR1 SGHNT, CDR2 YYREEE (reference sequence). The CDR3 extends over 17 amino acids. The method was immunoSEQ multiplex PCR; TCRdb's version includes in-frame clones alone and lacks a portion of them. Counted here are roughly 130,000 clones, about nine tenths occurring once; the ten biggest clones make up roughly 12%. The chain recombines TRBV5-4 with TRBJ2-3, with TRBD2 identical over 8 bases. The input for sequencing was peripheral blood, taken just under 74 weeks after starting pembrolizumab. This clonotype was obtained from an adult with mismatch repair-deficient cancer. The CDR3 loop reads CASSFIRTSRSTDTQYF. In DNA form, the CDR3 reads TGTGCCAGCAGCTTCATTAGGACTAGCCGTAGCACAGATACGCAGTATTTT.